These 21 T cell receptor beta chains came from one sample sequenced in a study of tumor-infiltrating lymphocytes in primary liver carcinoma. The source of the blood RNA was unsorted whole blood, and germline DNA was extracted as well. Priming with a constant-region primer yielded TCR beta cDNA from about 500 ng total RNA. It was through three nested multiplex PCR rounds of slightly modified ARM-PCR that TCR beta libraries arose. The study ran its first two PCR rounds for nine to ten cycles each, using TRBV1-TRBV30 forward primers and a C-beta reverse primer. From the multiplex PCR reads, TCRdb called clonotypes with MiXCR, one entry per CDR3 protein. Of 300,000 to 400,000 distinct CDR3 sequences in the sample, 65% were seen once. Specimen: peripheral blood. These receptors were taken from a man between 35 and 55 years old with primary liver carcinoma and hepatitis B virus infection.

Turning to this clonotype: Germline and junction disagree at one end, which may indicate a read error. The chain employs TRBV11-2 and TRBJ2-1, with a possible D match to TRBD1 (5 bases). This CDR3 is 14 amino acids long. The germline CDR1 and CDR2 sequences are SGHAT and FQNNGV. DNA of the CDR3: TGTGCCAGTAGCTTAGAAGGGCCTCAGGGTGAGCAGCTCTTC. As protein: CASSLEGPQGEQLF.

This clonotype was seen only a few times. This clone may be a read error of a much larger clone one base away. The chain uses TRBV29-1 and TRBJ2-5, with a tentative D call TRBD1 (8 bases). CDR3 size: 14 residues. Trimming shortened V by 3 bases and J by 7 bases, and 18 bases separated the two germline ends. Germline V gives CDR1 SQVTM, CDR2 ANQGSEA. DNA for the CDR3: TGCAGCGTTGAGGAACAGGGGGGGGCTGGGACCCAGTACTTC. Translated, it gives CSVEEQGGAGTQYF.

V gene TRBV11-2 combines with J gene TRBJ2-1; unclear D gene. CDR1 is SGHAT, CDR2 FQNNGV, per germline. V was clipped by 10 bases and J by 4 bases, with 17 bases between them. CDR3 size: 14 residues. In DNA form, the CDR3 reads TGTGCCAACAACTTAGCTTCCAGATACAATGAGCAGTTCTTC. Translating gives CANNLASRYNEQFF.

The sample holds a few counts of this clonotype. The V and J genes are TRBV5-1 and TRBJ1-4; maybe TRBD1 (6 bases). CDR3 length: 16 amino acids. Between the trimmed V and J ends, which lost 4 bases and 0 bases, there was a span of 13 bases. Germline V lookup: CDR1 SGHRS, CDR2 YFSETQ. In DNA, the CDR3 is TGCGCCAGCAGCGTGGCGGACAGTTCAACTAATGAAAAACTGTTTTTT. Encoded protein: CASSVADSSTNEKLFF.

This clonotype was detected ten times or more. The CDR3 DNA is TGCGCCAGCAGTGAGTCCCACAGGGGAGAGACCCAGTACTTC. The encoded protein is CASSESHRGETQYF. This rearrangement joins TRBV10-2 to TRBJ2-5; 7 positions match TRBD1. CDR1 WSHSY and CDR2 SAAADI come from the germline V gene. The CDR3 length is 14 residues. V was clipped by 0 bases and J by 4 bases; unmatched bases: 2.

V gene TRBV28 combines with J gene TRBJ1-1; TRBD1 matches at 9 bases. CDR1 MDHEN and CDR2 SYDVKM come from the germline V gene. This CDR3 is built from 16 residues. V was clipped by 3 bases and J by 0 bases; unmatched bases: 5. CDR3 protein: CASSLEQGAMNTEAFF. The CDR3 nucleotides read TGTGCCAGCAGTTTGGAACAGGGGGCGATGAACACTGAAGCTTTCTTT.

The CDR3 sequence is CASSPTSVETQYF. Written as DNA, the CDR3 is TGTGCCAGCAGCCCGACTAGCGTAGAGACCCAGTACTTC. The rearrangement links TRBV5-4 to TRBJ2-5, with 8 bases that match TRBD2. V lost 4 bases to trimming and J lost 4 bases; unmatched junction nucleotides: 3. Germline V CDR1 and CDR2: SGHNT, YYREEE (reference sequence). The CDR3 is made up of 13 amino acids.

In the case of this clonotype: A junction boundary mismatches the germline segment, possibly from a read error. The chain employs TRBV11-2 and TRBJ1-4, with TRBD1 matching over 8 bases. The CDR3 is 15 residues long. CDR1 is SGHAT and CDR2 is FQNNGV in the germline V gene. The CDR3 nucleotides read TGTGCCAGGAGCCCCCGGACAGGGACTAATGAAAAACTGTTCTTT. Protein sequence: CARSPRTGTNEKLFF.

Of note for this clonotype: The germline gene is not matched at one end of the junction; a read error may be the cause. V usage is TRBV6-5 and J usage is TRBJ2-5; 8 nucleotides line up with TRBD1. This CDR3 contains 15 residues. The germline V gene has CDR1 MNHEY and CDR2 SVGAGI. The CDR3 is CASRISLQGGETQCF. DNA of the CDR3: TGTGCCAGCCGTATCTCCCTACAGGGGGGTGAGACCCAGTGCTTC.

This clonotype has only a few counts. The chain carries TRBV19 and TRBJ2-1; 7 bases agree with TRBD2. Per germline, CDR1 LNHDA and CDR2 SQIVND (reference sequence). This CDR3 has 14 amino acids. V shed 3 bases and J 8 bases; nucleotides not matched to a gene: 7. CDR3 DNA: TGTGCCAGTAGTATCGGCGGGAGATCAGATGAGCAGTTCTTC. This gives the protein CASSIGGRSDEQFF.

About this clonotype: The germline gene is not matched at one end of the junction; a read error may be the cause. The chain carries TRBV11-2 and TRBJ1-2, with 7 bases that match TRBD1. Germline V gene lookup returns CDR1 SGHAT and CDR2 FQNNGV. The CDR3 has 13 amino acids. Written as DNA, the CDR3 is TGTGCCAGCAGTTCGGACAGGAATTATGACTACACCTTC. Translated, it gives CASSSDRNYDYTF.

This clonotype appeared a few times. The J gene is TRBJ1-4, the V gene TRBV7-8, with a possible D match to TRBD1 (6 bases). Trimming pared 5 bases from V and 10 bases from J, leaving 20 bases between. The CDR3 has 15 amino acids. Per the germline V gene, CDR1 is SGHVS and CDR2 is FQNEAQ. CDR3 nucleotides: TGTGCCAGCAGCCACACCCCACTGGACAGCCCAAAACTGTTTTTT. It yields the protein CASSHTPLDSPKLFF.

About this clonotype: An end of the junction does not agree with germline; a read error may underlie this. J is TRBJ2-1 and V is TRBV11-2, with 7 positions matching TRBD2. Germline V gene sequence: CDR1 SGHAT, CDR2 FQNNGV. CDR3 length: 13 residues. CDR3 sequence reads: CASSSVVWTRRFF. In DNA form, the CDR3 reads TGTGCAAGCAGCTCAGTGGTTTGGACTAGGCGGTTCTTC.

Details on this clonotype: A much more abundant neighbour one base away suggests this may be a read error. The chain combines TRBV4-1 with TRBJ1-2; tentatively, D is TRBD1 (6 bases). The CDR3 consists of 13 residues. CDR1 and CDR2 (germline): MGHRA, YSYEKL. V was trimmed by 5 bases and J by 6 bases, leaving 13 bases between them. CDR3: CASSAQGINGYTF. The CDR3 DNA sequence: TGCGCCAGCAGCGCACAGGGTATTAATGGCTACACCTTC.

Turning to this clonotype: An end of the junction differs from the germline gene, which may be a read error. The rearrangement links TRBV11-2 to TRBJ2-7; 9 bases are shared with TRBD2. CDR1 is SGHAT, CDR2 FQNNGV, per germline. CDR3 length equals 16 residues. For the CDR3, the DNA is TGTGCCTGCAGCTTAGGAGCGGGGGGCATGACCCACGAGCAGCACTTC. Its protein is CACSLGAGGMTHEQHF.

Of note for this clonotype: One junction end disagrees with the germline gene, perhaps due to a read error. This sequence joins TRBV11-3 and TRBJ2-1, with D unresolved. This CDR3 region has 15 residues. From germline, CDR1 is SGHNT and CDR2 YENEEA. CDR3 in amino acids: CASSLDPSGYNEQLF. CDR3 nucleotides: TGTGCCAGCAGCTTAGATCCTAGTGGGTACAATGAGCAGTTATTC.

The V and J genes are TRBV19 and TRBJ2-1; 8 nucleotides agree with TRBD2. This CDR3 region has 16 residues. Germline V CDR1 and CDR2: LNHDA, SQIVND (reference sequence). The V and J ends lost 4 bases and 9 bases, in that order; junction bases with no gene match: 14. The CDR3 here is CASSSPAGALGGEQFF. In nucleotides, the CDR3 is TGTGCCAGTAGTAGCCCAGCGGGAGCGCTTGGGGGTGAGCAGTTCTTC.

This chain uses TRBV11-2 with TRBJ2-7; D possibly corresponds to TRBD2 (7 bases). CDR1 SGHAT and CDR2 FQNNGV come from the germline V gene. The CDR3 runs 18 residues. The CDR3 DNA is TGTGTTACCAACTGGACGGGGGGCACCGGGACTACCTATTACGAGCAGTACTTC. Amino acid sequence: CVTNWTGGTGTTYYEQYF.

This chain uses TRBV12-3 or TRBV12-4 with TRBJ2-7; D not resolved. This CDR3 is 13 amino acids long. Trimming cost V 1 base and J 1 base, with 5 bases left between them. This CDR3 is CASSLEDSYEQYF. The CDR3 bases are TGTGCCAGCAGTTTAGAGGATTCCTACGAGCAGTACTTC.

Concerning this clonotype: Being one base from a much bigger clone, this may be a read error. This CDR3 reads CASRQLFNQSQHF. CDR3 DNA: TGTGCCAGCAGGCAACTATTCAATCAGTCCCAGCATTTT. The chain couples TRBV6-1 to TRBJ1-5; D unclear. The V gene's germline CDR1 is MNHNS and CDR2 SASEGT. The CDR3 is 13 residues long.

Remarks on this clonotype: This may arise from a read error, as a much more abundant clone is one base away. J is TRBJ1-1 and V is TRBV6-6; TRBD1 is a possible D gene (5 bases). Deletions cut 6 bases from V and 5 bases from J, with 13 bases between. There are 13 residues in the CDR3. CDR1 is MNHNY, CDR2 SVGAGI, per germline (reference sequence). DNA of the CDR3: TGTGCCAGCAGCACAGTGGGGACTACTGAAGCTTTCTTT. As protein: CASSTVGTTEAFF.